Listed here are 10 T cell receptor beta chains from one sample, sequenced in a study of blood T cells in healthy people across ages. Using a J-beta primer mix together with a sample-barcoded 5' primer, a second PCR was run for roughly 7 to 11 cycles. TCRdb redid the calling of the 5' RACE reads with MiXCR, one entry per CDR3 protein. The sample comprises about 1.7 million distinct CDR3 sequences, 28% of which are singletons, and 7.7% rests with the top ten. Sequences were obtained from blood. These receptors were taken from a woman in her twenties or thirties in good health.

The V call is TRBV5-1, the J call TRBJ2-3, with unresolved D. Germline lookup yields CDR1 SGHRS and CDR2 YFSETQ. The CDR3 loop spans 11 amino acids. Between the trimmed V and J ends, which lost 6 bases and 7 bases, there was a span of 9 bases. In DNA form, the CDR3 reads TGCGCCAGCACGGGCCAAAATACGCAGTATTTT. The encoded protein is CASTGQNTQYF.

This clonotype was counted only a few times. V usage is TRBV10-2 and J usage is TRBJ2-1; the D is unclear. V was clipped by 6 bases and J by 5 bases, with 8 bases between them. The CDR3 covers 12 residues. Germline V gene lookup returns CDR1 WSHSY and CDR2 SAAADI. The CDR3 sequence is CASSDQNNEQFF. The CDR3, as DNA: TGCGCCAGCAGCGACCAAAACAATGAGCAGTTCTTC.

Many counts were recorded for this clonotype. The chain has TRBV9 and TRBJ2-6; 8 nucleotides match TRBD1. Germline loops: CDR1 SGDLS, CDR2 YYNGEE. This CDR3 is built from 18 residues. V trimming: 0 bases; J trimming: 1 base; junction bases outside the gene matches: 6. The CDR3: CASSVVAGGASGANVLTF. The DNA of the CDR3 is TGTGCCAGCAGCGTAGTGGCAGGGGGCGCGTCTGGGGCCAACGTCCTGACTTTC.

CDR3 nucleotide sequence: TGCAGCGTTGAAGAGTGGGTCGGCGAGCAGTACTTC. This encodes CSVEEWVGEQYF. The chain carries TRBV29-1 and TRBJ2-7; D unclear. The CDR3 is 12 amino acids. Germline-derived CDR1 and CDR2 are SQVTM and ANQGSEA. Trimming cost V 0 bases and J 6 bases, with 9 bases left between them.

This chain uses TRBV6-2 or TRBV6-3 with TRBJ2-7; 7 bases map to TRBD1. Germline V gene lookup returns CDR1 MNHEY and CDR2 SVGEGT. CDR3 length: 17 residues. J lost 3 bases, V lost 2 bases, and 13 bases had no gene match. The chain's CDR3 is CASSYADLGQFFYEQYF. The CDR3 DNA follows: TGTGCCAGCAGTTACGCGGACCTGGGACAGTTCTTCTACGAGCAGTACTTC.

This clonotype turned up a few times. The V and J genes are TRBV4-3 and TRBJ1-2; maybe TRBD1 (5 bases). The length of the CDR3 is 15 residues. V dropped 0 bases and J dropped 4 bases, with 12 bases sitting between them. Germline-derived CDR1 and CDR2 are LGHNA and YSLEER. CDR3: CASSQDWGIGYGYTF. CDR3 sequence (DNA): TGCGCCAGCAGCCAAGATTGGGGGATAGGCTATGGCTACACCTTC.

V and J are TRBV20-1 and TRBJ2-1, with a weak D call TRBD1 (6 bases). Germline loops: CDR1 DFQATT, CDR2 SNEGSKA (reference sequence). Trimming removed 6 bases at V and 3 bases at J, with 15 bases between. The CDR3 totals 14 residues. DNA of the CDR3: TGCAGTGCCCCTAGGGCGACAGGCTACAATGAGCAGTTCTTC. This codes for CSAPRATGYNEQFF.

V usage is TRBV5-1 and J usage is TRBJ2-7; TRBD2 matches at 9 bases. This CDR3 is built from 14 residues. Trimming took 1 base from V and 5 from J; bases not matched to a gene: 4. Germline CDR1 reads SGHRS; CDR2 reads YFSETQ. The CDR3 DNA follows: TGCGCCAGCAGCTTGATTAGCGGGAGCGACGAGCAGTACTTC. This gives the protein CASSLISGSDEQYF.

This clonotype occurred many times. V usage is TRBV12-3 or TRBV12-4 and J usage is TRBJ2-5; D not resolved. The V end was cut by 7 bases, the J end by 5 bases, with 11 bases between. The CDR3 spans 12 residues. DNA of the CDR3: TGTGCCAGCACCTTACGGTTGGAGACCCAGTACTTC. This sequence encodes CASTLRLETQYF.

The rearrangement joins TRBV14 to TRBJ2-1; D may match TRBD1 or TRBD2 (5 bases each). Germline V gene sequence: CDR1 SGHDN, CDR2 FVKESK. This CDR3 is 14 amino acids long. Trimming took 5 bases from V and 9 from J, leaving 17 bases between them. In DNA, the CDR3 is TGTGCCAGCAGCAACCGAGGGGCCGGGGCTGAGCAGTTCTTC. As protein: CASSNRGAGAEQFF. Full variable domain (rest looked up from reference TRBV14 and TRBJ2-1): EAGVTQFPSHSVIEKGQTVTLRCDPISGHDNLYWYRRVMGKEIKFLLHFVKESKQDESGMPNNRFLAERTGGTYSTLKVQPAELEDSGVYFCASSNRGAGAEQFFGPGTRLTVL.